Below are 10 T cell receptor beta chains sequenced from a single sample in a study of graft-versus-host responses after intestinal transplantation. These TCRs' antigens remain unknown. Profiled with immunoSEQ multiplex PCR; TCRdb holds only in-frame clones, not every one. The repertoire holds more than 80,000 clones, with approximately 91% as singletons. The starting material was unstimulated CD4+ T cells sorted from spleen or lymph node cells, obtained before intestinal transplant. The receptors shown here come from a human donor who received an intestinal transplant.

The V gene is TRBV11-2, the J gene TRBJ2-7; no firm D call. The CDR3 runs 18 residues. CDR1 and CDR2 from the germline V gene are SGHAT and FQNNGV. V was cut by 4 bases and J by 1 base, with 23 bases left in between. This CDR3 is CASSYAPPSAKESYEQYF. The CDR3 nucleotides read TGTGCCAGCAGCTACGCCCCCCCTTCCGCGAAGGAGTCCTACGAGCAGTACTTC.

This chain connects TRBV5-1 to TRBJ2-7; 7 nucleotides align to TRBD2. Germline V lookup: CDR1 SGHRS, CDR2 YFSETQ. V lost 0 bases, J lost 4 bases, and 7 bases stayed unmatched. The CDR3 contains 15 residues. The CDR3 nucleotides read TGCGCCAGCAGCTTGGGTGTGGGAGCGGGGTACGAGCAGTACTTC. This gives the protein CASSLGVGAGYEQYF.

The chain couples TRBV6-5 to TRBJ1-2; D might be TRBD1 (5 bases). V gave up 6 bases and J gave up 1 base, with 9 bases separating them. The CDR3 runs 13 residues. Germline V gives CDR1 MNHEY, CDR2 SVGAGI. CDR3: CASSQQVNYGYTF. The CDR3 DNA follows: TGTGCCAGCAGCCAACAGGTTAACTATGGCTACACCTTC.

The V and J genes are TRBV6-6 and TRBJ2-2; 8 bases fit TRBD1. V gave up 2 bases and J gave up 4 bases; unmatched junction bases: 3. The germline CDR1 and CDR2 sequences are MNHNY and SVGAGI (reference sequence). This CDR3 is 15 amino acids long. This CDR3 is CASSYPGGATGELFF. Here the CDR3 DNA reads TGTGCCAGCAGTTACCCAGGGGGCGCCACCGGGGAGCTGTTTTTT.

This chain connects TRBV28 to TRBJ1-1; D is ambiguous. There are 14 residues in the CDR3. Deletions cut 7 bases from V and 0 bases from J, with 12 bases between. Germline CDR1 and CDR2: MDHEN and SYDVKM. The CDR3 here is CASTPLQVNTEAFF. The CDR3, as DNA: TGTGCCAGCACCCCACTTCAAGTGAACACTGAAGCTTTCTTT. Complete variable domain (other parts from reference TRBV28 and TRBJ1-1): DVKVTQSSRYLVKRTGEKVFLECVQDMDHENMFWYRQDPGLGLRLIYFSYDVKMKEKGDIPEGYSVSREKKERFSLILESASTNQTSMYLCASTPLQVNTEAFFGQGTRLTVV.

The V and J genes are TRBV5-6 and TRBJ2-3; tentative D call: TRBD2 (5 bases). Germline CDR1 and CDR2: SGHDT and YYEEEE. Trimming left V 4 bases short and J 2 bases short, with 14 bases between. This CDR3 is 15 amino acids long. CDR3 residues: CASSLLESTTDTQYF. The CDR3 DNA follows: TGTGCCAGCAGCCTACTAGAAAGTACCACAGATACGCAGTATTTT.

The sample holds a few counts of this clone. The J gene is TRBJ1-3, the V gene TRBV18, with a tentative D call TRBD1 (6 bases). Germline assignment: CDR1 KGHSH and CDR2 LQKENI. The length of the CDR3 is 14 residues. V lost 4 bases and J 1 base, leaving 8 bases between the germline ends. CDR3 region: CASSRGTSGNTIYF. CDR3 in DNA: TGTGCCAGCTCACGAGGGACATCTGGAAACACCATATATTTT.

Only a few counts were recorded for this clone. The J gene is TRBJ1-2, the V gene TRBV12-2; the D segment call TRBD1 is taken from the table without a DNA check. TRBV12-2 is reported as a pseudogene. This CDR3 has 14 amino acids. The CDR3 is CASLFKTWGTVYTF. CDR3 in DNA: TGTGCAAGTCTCTTCAAAACCTGGGGGACAGTCTACACCTTC.

The rearrangement links TRBV20-1 to TRBJ2-7, with a tentative D call TRBD2 (5 bases). V was shortened by 6 bases and J by 9 bases, with 15 bases between the two germline ends. Germline lookup yields CDR1 DFQATT and CDR2 SNEGSKA (reference sequence). This CDR3 region has 11 residues. For the CDR3, the DNA is TGCAGTGCCGTGAGGGTAGGCGCGCAGTACTTC. Protein product: CSAVRVGAQYF.

This chain uses TRBV7-2 with TRBJ2-6, with 10 bases that match TRBD1. The CDR3 spans 19 residues. Trimming removed 7 bases from V and 1 base from J; junction bases left unmatched: 13. The germline V gene has CDR1 SGHTA and CDR2 FQGNSA. CDR3 residues: CASIPRKGTGASGANVLTF. The CDR3 DNA reads TGTGCCAGCATCCCGCGAAAGGGGACAGGGGCTTCTGGGGCCAACGTCCTGACTTTC.